The 3 T cell receptor beta chains reported below all come from one sample, sequenced in a study of TIL therapy for anti-PD-1-resistant metastatic lung cancer. The libraries were made with immunoSEQ v3. This table comes from immunoSEQ multiplex PCR, and its TCRdb copy is limited to in-frame clones, with some not included. Of about 18,000 clones listed, 80% to 90% are singletons. Time point of the sample: pre-treatment sample, taken before nivolumab and TIL therapy. The sample here was blood, taken at baseline. The receptors originated from a person aged 25-80 years with non-small cell lung cancer.

In its sample, this clone was seen a few times. This sequence joins TRBV29-1 and TRBJ1-6, with 8 positions matching TRBD1. Germline trimming cut 5 bases from V and 0 bases from J; bases unmatched to any gene: 15. CDR3 length: 19 residues. Germline CDR1 reads SQVTM; CDR2 reads ANQGSEA. CDR3 loop: CSVSLGQVASSSYNSPLHF. The DNA of the CDR3 is TGCAGCGTTTCATTGGGACAGGTCGCGTCAAGCTCCTATAATTCACCCCTCCACTTT. Full variable domain (rest looked up from reference TRBV29-1 and TRBJ1-6): SAVISQKPSRDICQRGTSLTIQCQVDSQVTMMFWYRQQPGQSLTLIATANQGSEATYESGFVIDKFPISRPNLTFSTLTVSNMSPEDSSIYLCSVSLGQVASSSYNSPLHFGNGTRLTVT.

The chain recombines TRBV13 with TRBJ2-1; D is undetermined. This CDR3 contains 15 residues. V lost 0 bases and J 0 bases, leaving 6 bases between the germline ends. Germline CDR1 is PRHDT and CDR2 is FYEKMQ (reference sequence). CDR3 nucleotide sequence: TGTGCCAGCAGCTTAGGTCTGAGCTCCTACAATGAGCAGTTCTTC. This codes for CASSLGLSSYNEQFF.

The V call is TRBV5-1, the J call TRBJ1-1; weak D call: TRBD1 (6 bases). Between the trimmed V and J ends, which lost 3 bases and 5 bases, there was a span of 23 bases. The CDR3 is 17 residues long. Germline CDR1 SGHRS, CDR2 YFSETQ. The DNA of the CDR3 is TGCGCCAGCAGCTGGCTGGAGGGCAGAAGGGGGAATACTGAAGCTTTCTTT. Translated, it gives CASSWLEGRRGNTEAFF. Full variable domain (remainder filled in from reference TRBV5-1 and TRBJ1-1): KAGVTQTPRYLIKTRGQQVTLSCSPISGHRSVSWYQQTPGQGLQFLFEYFSETQRNKGNFPGRFSGRQFSNSRSEMNVSTLELGDSALYLCASSWLEGRRGNTEAFFGQGTRLTVV.